The clone carrying this T cell receptor beta chain was observed a few times. This entry is derived from a study of T cell repertoires in cytomegalovirus infection. Overall study context: Public TCR beta signatures were indicative of both CMV infection and a matching HLA type.

TCRdb processed the reads anew with MiXCR; each CDR3 protein has one entry. The sample records under 150,000 distinct CDR3 sequences, approximately 8.8% being singletons. The CDR3 length is 13 residues. Germline V gene data show CDR1 as SNHLY and CDR2 as FYNNEI. After removal of 5 bases from V and 4 bases from J, the junction contained 3 bases not matched to a gene. Sequencing was carried out using PBMCs. The TCR sequence derives from a human donor in good health (CMV status not recorded). Some clones in this sample may be carry-over from other donors' samples. The chain has TRBV2 and TRBJ2-7, with 9 nucleotides matching TRBD2. The DNA for the CDR3 is TGTGCCAGCAGTATAGCGGGGGAGTACGAGCAGTACTTC. Translation gives CASSIAGEYEQYF.